This passage covers 4 T cell receptor beta chains from one sample sequenced in a study of T cell responses to AZD1222 COVID-19 vaccine. Repertoires were generated with immunoSEQ multiplex PCR, while TCRdb's copy carries only in-frame clones and drops some. The table lists 140,000 to 150,000 clones, 91% of them singletons. The sequencing here drew on peripheral blood, taken 28 days after the second AZD1222 dose. The origin of the receptors is an adult who received the AZD1222 COVID-19 vaccine.

This clone showed up just a few times. The chain joins TRBV7-6 to TRBJ2-1; 9 bases are shared with TRBD2. This CDR3 region has 16 residues. The V and J ends lost 1 base and 8 bases, in that order; junction bases with no gene match: 9. Germline V lookup: CDR1 SGHVS, CDR2 FNYEAQ. The CDR3 sequence is CASSLVGGGAGDEQFF. CDR3 DNA sequence: TGTGCCAGCAGCTTAGTTGGCGGGGGGGCCGGAGATGAGCAGTTCTTC. The full variable domain, rest sourced from reference TRBV7-6 and TRBJ2-1, is GAGVSQSPRYKVTKRGQDVALRCDPISGHVSLYWYRQALGQGPEFLTYFNYEAQQDKSGLPNDRFSAERPEGSISTLTIQRTEQRDSAMYRCASSLVGGGAGDEQFFGPGTRLTVL.

V usage is TRBV3-1 (or the pseudogene TRBV3-2) and J usage is TRBJ2-1; 11 positions match TRBD2. J gave up 0 bases and V 3 bases, and 7 bases lay outside the gene matches. Per germline, CDR1 LGHDT and CDR2 YNNKEL (reference sequence). This CDR3 spans 18 amino acids. The CDR3 is CASSQLAGGSPSYNEQFF. In DNA, the CDR3 is TGTGCCAGCAGCCAGCTAGCGGGGGGCTCGCCCTCCTACAATGAGCAGTTCTTC.

The chain joins TRBV28 to TRBJ2-2; 8 bases map to TRBD1. The CDR3 consists of 15 residues. Losses at the gene ends were 8 bases for V and 6 bases for J; bases not matched to a gene: 11. The germline CDR1 and CDR2 sequences are MDHEN and SYDVKM. For the CDR3, the DNA is TGTGCCAGCCAACTCCCGGGACAGGTGGCCGGGGAGCTGTTTTTT. Encoded protein: CASQLPGQVAGELFF.

This chain connects TRBV13 to TRBJ2-1, with 11 bases identical to TRBD2. Per the germline V gene, CDR1 is PRHDT and CDR2 is FYEKMQ (reference sequence). The V and J ends lost 7 bases and 4 bases, in that order; junction bases with no gene match: 3. This CDR3 comprises 14 residues. CDR3 in DNA: TGTGCCAGCACTATAGCGGGGGGGTACAATGAGCAGTTCTTC. Protein sequence: CASTIAGGYNEQFF.